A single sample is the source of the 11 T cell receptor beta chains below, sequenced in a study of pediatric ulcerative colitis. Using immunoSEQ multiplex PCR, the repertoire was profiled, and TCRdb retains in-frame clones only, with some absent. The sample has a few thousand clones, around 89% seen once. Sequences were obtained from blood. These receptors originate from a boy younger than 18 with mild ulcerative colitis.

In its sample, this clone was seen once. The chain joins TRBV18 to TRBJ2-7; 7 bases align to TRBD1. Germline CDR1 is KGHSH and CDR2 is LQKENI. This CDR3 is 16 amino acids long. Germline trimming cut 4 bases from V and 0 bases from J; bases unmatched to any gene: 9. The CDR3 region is CASSLSQGSVSYEQYF. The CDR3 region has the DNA TGTGCCAGCTCACTATCACAGGGGTCCGTCTCCTACGAGCAGTACTTC.

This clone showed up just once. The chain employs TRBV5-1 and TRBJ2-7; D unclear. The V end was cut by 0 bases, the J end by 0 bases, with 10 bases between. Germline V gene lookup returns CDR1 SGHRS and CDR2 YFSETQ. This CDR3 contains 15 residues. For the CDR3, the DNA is TGCGCCAGCAGCTTGGTGTGGGCTAGCTCCTACGAGCAGTACTTC. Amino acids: CASSLVWASSYEQYF.

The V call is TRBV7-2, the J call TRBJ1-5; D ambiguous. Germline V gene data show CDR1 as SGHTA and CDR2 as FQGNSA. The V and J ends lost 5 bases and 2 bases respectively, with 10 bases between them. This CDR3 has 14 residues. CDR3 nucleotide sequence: TGTGCCAGCAGCCCCACTGGGGGCAATCAGCCCCAGCATTTT. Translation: CASSPTGGNQPQHF.

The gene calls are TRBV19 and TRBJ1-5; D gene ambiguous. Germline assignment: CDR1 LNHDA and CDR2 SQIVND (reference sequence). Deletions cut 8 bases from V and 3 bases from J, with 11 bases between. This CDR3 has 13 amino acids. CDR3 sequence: CASREEYNQPQHF. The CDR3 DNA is TGTGCCAGTCGTGAAGAGTACAATCAGCCCCAGCATTTT. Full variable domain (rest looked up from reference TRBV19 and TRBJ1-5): DGGITQSPKYLFRKEGQNVTLSCEQNLNHDAMYWYRQDPGQGLRLIYYSQIVNDFQKGDIAEGYSVSREKKESFPLTVTSAQKNPTAFYLCASREEYNQPQHFGDGTRLSIL.

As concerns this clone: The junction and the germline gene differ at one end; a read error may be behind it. The CDR3 DNA reads as TGCGCCAGCAGCCCCCTGGTGTCAGGCCCTAAGGAAAAACTGTTTTTT. Translating it yields CASSPLVSGPKEKLFF. The gene calls are TRBV4-1 and TRBJ1-4; no definite D call. Germline lookup yields CDR1 MGHRA and CDR2 YSYEKL. The CDR3 length is 16 residues.

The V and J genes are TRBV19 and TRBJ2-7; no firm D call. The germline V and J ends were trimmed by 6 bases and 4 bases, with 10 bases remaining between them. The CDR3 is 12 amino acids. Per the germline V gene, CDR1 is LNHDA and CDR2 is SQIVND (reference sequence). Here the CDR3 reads CASSIPPYEQYF. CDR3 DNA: TGTGCCAGTAGCATTCCCCCTTACGAGCAGTACTTC.

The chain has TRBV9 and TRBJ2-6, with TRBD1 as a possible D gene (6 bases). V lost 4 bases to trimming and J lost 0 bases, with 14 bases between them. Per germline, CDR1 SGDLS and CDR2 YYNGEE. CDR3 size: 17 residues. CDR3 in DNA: TGTGCCAGCAGCCCCCAAACAGGGTACTCTGGGGCCAACGTCCTGACTTTC. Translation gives CASSPQTGYSGANVLTF.

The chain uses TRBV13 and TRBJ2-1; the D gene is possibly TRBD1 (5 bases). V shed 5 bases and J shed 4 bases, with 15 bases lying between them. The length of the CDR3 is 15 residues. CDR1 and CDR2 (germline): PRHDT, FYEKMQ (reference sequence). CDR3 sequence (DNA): TGTGCCAGCAGCGCTACGGGTCAGGGTTACAATGAGCAGTTCTTC. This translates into CASSATGQGYNEQFF. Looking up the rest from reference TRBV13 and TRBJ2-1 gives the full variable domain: AAGVIQSPRHLIKEKRETATLKCYPIPRHDTVYWYQQGPGQDPQFLISFYEKMQSDKGSIPDRFSAQQFSDYHSELNMSSLELGDSALYFCASSATGQGYNEQFFGPGTRLTVL.

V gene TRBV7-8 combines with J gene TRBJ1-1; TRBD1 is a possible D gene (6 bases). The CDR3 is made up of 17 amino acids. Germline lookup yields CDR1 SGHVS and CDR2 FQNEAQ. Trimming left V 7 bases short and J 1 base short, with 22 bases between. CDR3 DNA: TGTGCCAGCAACACAATGGCGGGGGCGCCTACGAACACTGAAGCTTTCTTT. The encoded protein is CASNTMAGAPTNTEAFF.

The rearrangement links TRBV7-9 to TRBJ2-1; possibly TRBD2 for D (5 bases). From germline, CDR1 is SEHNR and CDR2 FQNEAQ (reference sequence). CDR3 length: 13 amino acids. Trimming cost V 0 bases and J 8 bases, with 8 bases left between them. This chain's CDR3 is CASSLAGDYEQFF. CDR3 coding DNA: TGTGCCAGCAGCTTAGCGGGAGACTATGAGCAGTTCTTC. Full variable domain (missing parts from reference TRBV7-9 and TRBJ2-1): DTGVSQNPRHKITKRGQNVTFRCDPISEHNRLYWYRQTLGQGPEFLTYFQNEAQLEKSRLLSDRFSAERPKGSFSTLEIQRTEQGDSAMYLCASSLAGDYEQFFGPGTRLTVL.

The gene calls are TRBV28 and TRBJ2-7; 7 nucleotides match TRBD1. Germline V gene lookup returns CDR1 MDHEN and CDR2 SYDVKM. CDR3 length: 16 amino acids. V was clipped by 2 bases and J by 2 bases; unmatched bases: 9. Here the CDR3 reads CASSLERDSLAYEQYF. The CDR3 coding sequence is TGTGCCAGCAGTTTAGAAAGGGACAGTTTAGCCTACGAGCAGTACTTC.